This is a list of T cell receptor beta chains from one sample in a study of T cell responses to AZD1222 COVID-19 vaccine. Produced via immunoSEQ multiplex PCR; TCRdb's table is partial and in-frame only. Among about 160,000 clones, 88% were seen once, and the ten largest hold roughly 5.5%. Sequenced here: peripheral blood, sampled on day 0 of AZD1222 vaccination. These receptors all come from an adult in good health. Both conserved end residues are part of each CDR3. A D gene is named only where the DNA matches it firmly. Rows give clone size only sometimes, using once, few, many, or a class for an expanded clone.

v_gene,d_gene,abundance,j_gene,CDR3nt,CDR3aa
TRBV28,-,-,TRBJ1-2,TGTGCCAGCAGTCCCTTAGGGGATGGCTACACCTTC,CASSPLGDGYTF
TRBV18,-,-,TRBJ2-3,TGTGCCAGCTCACCAAGGAGTCAGGGCGGAACAGATACGCAGTATTTT,CASSPRSQGGTDTQYF
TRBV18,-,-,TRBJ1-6,TGTGCCAGCTCAACTACTCGGGACGGCGATAATTCACCCCTCCACTTT,CASSTTRDGDNSPLHF
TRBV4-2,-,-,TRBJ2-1,TGTGCCAGCAGCCAAGAAGCGGAGGGAATGATATACAATGAGCAGTTCTTC,CASSQEAEGMIYNEQFF
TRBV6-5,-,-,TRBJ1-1,TGTGCCAGCAGTACAGGGACCGAGAACACTGAAGCTTTCTTT,CASSTGTENTEAFF
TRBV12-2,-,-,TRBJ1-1,TGTGCAAGTCGCCCACGGCACAGGGGGGGGAGGACTGAAGCTTTCTTT,CASRPRHRGGRTEAFF
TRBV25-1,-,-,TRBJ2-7,TGTGCCAGCAGTGACATCGACAACTCCTACGAGCAGTACTTC,CASSDIDNSYEQYF
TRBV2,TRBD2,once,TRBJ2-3,TGTGCCACGAAACCGAGCGGGGCCACAGATACGCAGTATTTT,CATKPSGATDTQYF
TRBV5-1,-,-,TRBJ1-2,TGCGCCAGCAGCCCGGGGACGGATGGCTACACCTTC,CASSPGTDGYTF
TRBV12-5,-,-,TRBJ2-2,TGTGCTAGTGGTTTGACCGGGGAGCTGTTTTTT,CASGLTGELFF
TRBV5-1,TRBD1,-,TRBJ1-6,TGCGCCAGCACCCCGGGACAGGACAATTCACCCCTCCACTTT,CASTPGQDNSPLHF
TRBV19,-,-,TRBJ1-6,TGTGCCAGTAGTATAGCGGACGGGGTTAGGTCACCCCTCCACTTT,CASSIADGVRSPLHF
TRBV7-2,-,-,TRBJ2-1,TGTGCCAGCCGCCCCGGTCCCTCCTACAATGAGCAGTTCTTC,CASRPGPSYNEQFF
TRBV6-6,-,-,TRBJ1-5,TGTGCCAGCAGTTACGAAGGGGGCAATCAGCCCCAGCATTTT,CASSYEGGNQPQHF
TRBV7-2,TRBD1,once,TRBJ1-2,TGTGCCAGCAGCGTAAATAGTCCGGGACAGGGGGACGGCTACACCTTC,CASSVNSPGQGDGYTF
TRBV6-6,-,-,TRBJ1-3,TGTGCCATACTGTCCGGGTGGGGGAACACCATATATTTT,CAILSGWGNTIYF
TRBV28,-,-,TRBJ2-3,TGTGCCAGCAGTTTAGGGGTAATAGATACGCAGTATTTT,CASSLGVIDTQYF
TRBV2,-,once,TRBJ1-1,TGTGCCAGCTGTCGGGAGCTGAACACTGAAGCTTTCTTT,CASCRELNTEAFF
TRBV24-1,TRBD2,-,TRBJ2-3,TGTGCCACCGAGCGGGGGAGCACAGATACGCAGTATTTT,CATERGSTDTQYF
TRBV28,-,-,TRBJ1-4,TGTGCCAGCAGTCCTCTAGGGAGGGAGGGGGAAAAACTGTTTTTT,CASSPLGREGEKLFF
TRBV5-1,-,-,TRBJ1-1,TGCGCCAGCAGCGAGGACAGGAACACTGAAGCTTTCTTT,CASSEDRNTEAFF
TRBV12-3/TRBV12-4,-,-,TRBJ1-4,TGTGCCAGCTTAGCGGCAGGGAATGAAAAACTGTTTTTT,CASLAAGNEKLFF
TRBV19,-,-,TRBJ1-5,TGTGCCAGTAGTGGGTCGGACGGGCAGCCCCAGCATTTT,CASSGSDGQPQHF
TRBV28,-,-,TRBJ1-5,TGTGCCAGCAGGTTAGGGGTGGGAACAGCTACTAATCAGCCCCAGCATTTT,CASRLGVGTATNQPQHF
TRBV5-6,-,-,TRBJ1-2,TGTGCCAGCAGCTTGGTTCTGGATGGCTACACCTTC,CASSLVLDGYTF
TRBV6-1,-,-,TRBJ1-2,TGTGCCAGCAGTGAAGCGCGGAGGAGCTACACCTTC,CASSEARRSYTF
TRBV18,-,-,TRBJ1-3,TGTGCCAGCTCCCCTCAGGGACGGACTGGAAACACCATATATTTT,CASSPQGRTGNTIYF
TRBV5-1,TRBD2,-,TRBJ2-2,TGCGCCAGCAGCTTGCGGGGGGAAGTCGGGGAGCTGTTTTTT,CASSLRGEVGELFF
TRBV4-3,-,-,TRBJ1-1,TGCGCCAGCAGCCCAGAAGCGGGGAACACTGAAGCTTTCTTT,CASSPEAGNTEAFF
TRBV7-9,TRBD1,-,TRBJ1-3,TGTGCCAGCAGCACAGGGGGCAAAGCGGGAAACACCATATATTTT,CASSTGGKAGNTIYF
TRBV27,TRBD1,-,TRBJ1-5,TGTGCCAGCAGACCCGGGACAGGGGGCAATCAGCCCCAGCATTTT,CASRPGTGGNQPQHF
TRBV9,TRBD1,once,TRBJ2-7,TGTGCCAGCAGTCCCTGGGGGACAGGGGGCTACGAGCAGTACTTC,CASSPWGTGGYEQYF
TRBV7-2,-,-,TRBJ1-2,TGTGCCAGCAGCGCCAGACAGGCGGATAGGTATGGCTACACCTTC,CASSARQADRYGYTF
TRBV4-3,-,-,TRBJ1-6,TGCGCCAGCAGCCAAGACTTCTGGGCAGGCAATAATTCACCCCTCCACTTT,CASSQDFWAGNNSPLHF
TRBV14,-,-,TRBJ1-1,TGTGCCAGCAGCCACAGGGTCGGCACTGAAGCTTTCTTT,CASSHRVGTEAFF
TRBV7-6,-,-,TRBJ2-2,TGTGCCAGCAGCTCGAGTGCGGACCCCACCGGGGAGCTGTTTTTT,CASSSSADPTGELFF
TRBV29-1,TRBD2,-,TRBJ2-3,TGCAGCGTTGAGAAGGCGGGAGGGCTCACAGATACGCAGTATTTT,CSVEKAGGLTDTQYF
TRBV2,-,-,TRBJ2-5,TGTGCCAGCAGTGGACCGGGCCCTTCAAACCTTTTACAAGAGACCCAGTACTTC,CASSGPGPSNLLQETQYF
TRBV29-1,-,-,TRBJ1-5,TGCAGCGTTGAAGTGGGGTCCGATCAGCCCCAGCATTTT,CSVEVGSDQPQHF
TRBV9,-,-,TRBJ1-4,TGTGCCAGCAGCGGGGACATGACAACTAATGAAAAACTGTTTTTT,CASSGDMTTNEKLFF
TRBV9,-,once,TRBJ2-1,TGTGCCAGCAGCGTCGCAGGGTCCGCATACAATGAGCAGTTCTTC,CASSVAGSAYNEQFF
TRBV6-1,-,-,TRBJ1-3,TGTGCCAGCAGTGAATTGCCAGGGAGAAACACCATATATTTT,CASSELPGRNTIYF
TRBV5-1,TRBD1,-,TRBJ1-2,TGCGCCAGCAGCCCGGGACAGCCCGACGGCTACACCTTC,CASSPGQPDGYTF
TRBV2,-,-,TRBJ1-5,TGTGCCAGCAGGCCCCCGGGGGCCCGAGGACAGCCCCAGCATTTT,CASRPPGARGQPQHF
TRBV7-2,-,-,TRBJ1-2,TGTGCCAGCAGTCCCGACAGGAACTATGGCTACACCTTC,CASSPDRNYGYTF
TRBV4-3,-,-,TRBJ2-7,TGCGCCAGCAGCCTTGCGGGATGGGGGGACGAGCAGTACTTC,CASSLAGWGDEQYF
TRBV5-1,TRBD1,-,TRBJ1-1,TGCGCCAGCAGCTCTGACAGGGTACCCACTGAAGCTTTCTTT,CASSSDRVPTEAFF
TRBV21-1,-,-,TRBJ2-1,TGTGCCAGCAGCGCCCCTAGCGGGGGGGCCCAATCCTACAATGAGCAGTTCTTC,CASSAPSGGAQSYNEQFF
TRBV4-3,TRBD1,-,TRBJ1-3,TGCGCCAGCAGCCAAGGGACAGGGGGAGGAAACACCATATATTTT,CASSQGTGGGNTIYF
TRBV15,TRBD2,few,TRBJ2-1,TGTGCCACCAGCAGAGGTCGGGAGGGCTACAATGAGCAGTTCTTC,CATSRGREGYNEQFF
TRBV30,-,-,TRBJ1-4,TGTGCCGGAAACAGGGCGGGTGAAAAACTGTTTTTT,CAGNRAGEKLFF
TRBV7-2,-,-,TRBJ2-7,TGTGCCAGCAGCTCCGACACGATGATATACGAGCAGTACTTC,CASSSDTMIYEQYF